The entry that follows covers one T cell receptor (beta chain) sequence. The antigen is undetermined. This sample was included in a study of T cell responses to AZD1222 COVID-19 vaccine. As for the study in general: Doses given second, at about 4 or about 12 weeks, were pooled. Study-wide findings and caveats: Donor demographics were predominantly white British with a female majority; clonal diversity may be underestimated.

Using immunoSEQ multiplex PCR, the repertoire was profiled, and TCRdb retains in-frame clones only, with some absent. In the table there are more than 50,000 clones, roughly 90% of which are singletons. Trimming took off 0 bases at V and 1 base at J, with 10 bases between the two ends. The CDR3 totals 15 residues. CDR1 and CDR2 (germline): KGHSH, LQKENI. The starting material was peripheral blood, obtained on day 0 of AZD1222 vaccination. The gene calls are TRBV18 and TRBJ2-7; maybe TRBD1 (5 bases). This TCR derives from an adult in good health. CDR3 sequence reads: CASSPPARTSYEQYF. The DNA for the CDR3 is TGTGCCAGCTCACCACCAGCCAGGACATCCTACGAGCAGTACTTC.